The 18 T cell receptor beta chains presented below share a single source sample, sequenced in a study of cytomegalovirus exposure and HLA in healthy donors (dated 2017 in TCRdb). Libraries came from the immunoSEQ multiplex PCR assay. For the multiplex PCR, a mixture combining 60 forward primers for TCR Vbeta segments and 13 reverse primers for TCR Jbeta segments was used. TCRdb's version of the immuneACCESS table is confined to in-frame rearrangements and falls short of the full clone set. An unresolved V gene accounts for under half of the shortfall where checked; the remainder is of unknown origin. The sample table shows 190,000 or so clones, and less than 90% are seen once. Together, the top ten hold around 1.7% of the sample. The sample taken for sequencing was PBMCs. These receptors all come from a man in his forties or fifties in good health and CMV-seronegative.

The chain uses TRBV5-5 and TRBJ2-4; TRBD2 is a possible D gene (6 bases). The CDR3 consists of 18 residues. The V end was cut by 3 bases, the J end by 1 base, with 20 bases between. In germline, CDR1 is SGHKS, CDR2 YYEKEE (reference sequence). DNA of the CDR3: TGTGCCAGCAGCTCGCCGGGACTCACTTCGGGGGCCAAAAACATTCAGTACTTC. This encodes CASSSPGLTSGAKNIQYF.

The chain couples TRBV19 to TRBJ2-7; TRBD1 might be the D (6 bases). This CDR3 spans 14 amino acids. V lost 9 bases and J 3 bases, leaving 18 bases between the germline ends. Germline V gene data show CDR1 as LNHDA and CDR2 as SQIVND (reference sequence). The CDR3 DNA sequence: TGTGCCAGCGGGACATCAGGGACCTTCTACGAGCAGTACTTC. Residues: CASGTSGTFYEQYF.

This CDR3 reads CASSRGTGGVYGYTF. CDR3 nucleotide sequence: TGTGCCAGCAGCCGCGGGACAGGGGGGGTCTATGGCTACACCTTC. The chain combines TRBV7-2 with TRBJ1-2; 11 positions agree with TRBD1. The germline gives CDR1 SGHTA, CDR2 FQGNSA. CDR3 length equals 15 residues. V lost 5 bases to trimming and J lost 4 bases; unmatched junction nucleotides: 6.

The chain recombines TRBV5-1 with TRBJ1-5, with D hard to call. The CDR3 loop spans 15 amino acids. Germline values: CDR1 SGHRS, CDR2 YFSETQ. V was pared by 3 bases and J by 3 bases, with 13 bases between. The CDR3 reads CASSSVAGNNQPQHF. The CDR3, as DNA: TGCGCCAGCAGCTCCGTTGCGGGCAACAATCAGCCCCAGCATTTT.

The chain uses TRBV2 and TRBJ2-7; TRBD2 matches at 8 bases. The J segment lost 1 base and the V segment lost 10 bases, leaving 12 bases of the junction unmatched. CDR3 length: 15 residues. Per germline, CDR1 SNHLY and CDR2 FYNNEI. CDR3 protein: CATQRRTSQSYEQYF. CDR3 in DNA: TGTGCCACCCAGAGAAGGACTAGCCAGTCCTACGAGCAGTACTTC.

This chain connects TRBV7-6 to TRBJ1-3; the match to TRBD1 covers 12 bases. Germline values: CDR1 SGHVS, CDR2 FNYEAQ. The CDR3 contains 20 residues. J was trimmed by 0 bases and V by 2 bases; bases with no gene match: 11. The CDR3 DNA reads as TGTGCCAGCAGCTTAACGTCCGGGACAGGGGGCTCCTCCTCTGGAAACACCATATATTTT. It encodes CASSLTSGTGGSSSGNTIYF.

The J gene is TRBJ1-5, the V gene TRBV7-8; 12 nucleotides align to TRBD1. Unmatched junction bases numbered 7, after V lost 4 bases and J lost 6 bases. The CDR3 is 16 residues long. CDR1 and CDR2 (germline): SGHVS, FQNEAQ. CDR3 amino acids: CASSSRDRGLGQPQHF. In DNA form, the CDR3 reads TGTGCCAGCAGCTCCCGGGACAGGGGGCTGGGTCAGCCCCAGCATTTT.

The J gene is TRBJ2-7, the V gene TRBV6-5; the match to TRBD1 covers 8 bases. Germline values: CDR1 MNHEY, CDR2 SVGAGI. Trimming took 9 bases from V and 1 from J; bases not matched to a gene: 11. CDR3 length equals 15 residues. CDR3 bases: TGTGCCAGTATGGTCTCGGGACAGGTTTCCTACGAGCAGTACTTC. This sequence encodes CASMVSGQVSYEQYF.

The gene calls are TRBV6-5 and TRBJ2-3; 7 bases are shared with TRBD2. V lost 8 bases and J lost 1; bases outside the gene matches: 9. From germline, CDR1 is MNHEY and CDR2 SVGAGI. This CDR3 is 15 amino acids long. The CDR3 sequence: CASSFRSGGTDTQYF. For the CDR3, the DNA is TGTGCCAGCTCCTTTAGGAGCGGGGGCACAGATACGCAGTATTTT.

This clone has a handful of counts. The V and J genes are TRBV5-1 and TRBJ1-1; maybe TRBD1 (5 bases). V was pared by 4 bases and J by 10 bases, with 20 bases between. Germline V gives CDR1 SGHRS, CDR2 YFSETQ. The CDR3 consists of 14 residues. CDR3 in amino acids: CASSPGRAGEGAFF. CDR3 in DNA: TGCGCCAGCAGCCCGGGCCGTGCGGGGGAGGGAGCTTTCTTT.

The rearrangement links TRBV9 to TRBJ2-5; 10 nucleotides align to TRBD2. The CDR3 is made up of 15 amino acids. CDR1 SGDLS and CDR2 YYNGEE come from the germline V gene. V dropped 0 bases and J dropped 9; count of bases not matched to a gene: 8. CDR3 nucleotide sequence: TGTGCCAGCAGCGTAGCTGAGCGAGCGGGGGGGCCCCAGTACTTC. Protein sequence: CASSVAERAGGPQYF. Full variable domain (outside the CDR3, taken from reference TRBV9 and TRBJ2-5): DSGVTQTPKHLITATGQRVTLRCSPRSGDLSVYWYQQSLDQGLQFLIQYYNGEERAKGNILERFSAQQFPDLHSELNLSSLELGDSALYFCASSVAERAGGPQYFGPGTRLLVL.

The chain has TRBV18 and TRBJ1-2; perhaps TRBD1 as D (5 bases). The CDR3 runs to 13 residues. In germline, CDR1 is KGHSH, CDR2 LQKENI. V was clipped by 2 bases and J by 8 bases, with 12 bases between them. The CDR3 reads CASSPRQREGYTF. CDR3 in DNA: TGTGCCAGCTCACCAAGACAGCGGGAAGGCTACACCTTC.

This rearrangement joins TRBV7-9 to TRBJ2-1; 12 bases align to TRBD2. V lost 6 bases and J lost 9; bases outside the gene matches: 9. CDR3 length: 15 amino acids. Germline loops: CDR1 SEHNR, CDR2 FQNEAQ (reference sequence). The CDR3, as DNA: TGTGCCAGCAGTACCCGGGGACTAGCGGGTAGTGAGCAGTTCTTC. This codes for CASSTRGLAGSEQFF.

The CDR3 here is CASSLDPAGGTQYF. The CDR3 DNA follows: TGCGCCAGCAGCTTGGATCCGGCAGGGGGTACGCAGTATTTT. V gene TRBV5-1 combines with J gene TRBJ2-3; 7 nucleotides match TRBD1. The CDR3 loop spans 14 amino acids. From germline, CDR1 is SGHRS and CDR2 YFSETQ. Losses at the gene ends were 0 bases for V and 8 bases for J; bases not matched to a gene: 6.

The chain links TRBV28 to TRBJ2-5, with 8 bases that match TRBD2. V lost 0 bases, J lost 2 bases, and 2 bases stayed unmatched. The germline CDR1 and CDR2 sequences are MDHEN and SYDVKM. CDR3 length: 15 residues. The CDR3 coding sequence is TGTGCCAGCAGTTTATGGGTAGCGGGACAAGAGACCCAGTACTTC. Translated, it gives CASSLWVAGQETQYF.

The chain combines TRBV11-2 with TRBJ1-1; D perhaps matches TRBD1 (6 bases). The germline V gene encodes CDR1 SGHAT and CDR2 FQNNGV. Trimming stripped 2 bases from V and 5 bases from J, with 15 bases between. CDR3 length: 15 amino acids. The CDR3 spells CASSLTGGRGTEAFF. In DNA, the CDR3 is TGTGCCAGCAGCTTAACGGGGGGGCGAGGGACTGAAGCTTTCTTT.

This chain connects TRBV7-2 to TRBJ1-5; D call uncertain. This CDR3 spans 17 amino acids. V lost 5 bases, J lost 7 bases, and 24 bases lay in between. Germline V gene lookup returns CDR1 SGHTA and CDR2 FQGNSA. For the CDR3, the DNA is TGTGCCAGCAGCCCCCGCCCTCGGGTATTCAATTTCCAGCCCCAGCATTTT. Its protein is CASSPRPRVFNFQPQHF.

Note on this clone: The same CDR3 arises from other DNA sequences in this sample as well. The chain has TRBV9 and TRBJ2-2, with 7 positions matching TRBD2. The trim removed 0 bases at V and 4 bases at J, leaving 3 bases unmatched. The CDR3 spans 15 residues. Germline CDR1 and CDR2: SGDLS and YYNGEE. CDR3 sequence: CASSVVGGGTGELFF. The CDR3 bases are TGTGCCAGCAGCGTAGTGGGGGGGGGCACCGGGGAGCTGTTTTTT.